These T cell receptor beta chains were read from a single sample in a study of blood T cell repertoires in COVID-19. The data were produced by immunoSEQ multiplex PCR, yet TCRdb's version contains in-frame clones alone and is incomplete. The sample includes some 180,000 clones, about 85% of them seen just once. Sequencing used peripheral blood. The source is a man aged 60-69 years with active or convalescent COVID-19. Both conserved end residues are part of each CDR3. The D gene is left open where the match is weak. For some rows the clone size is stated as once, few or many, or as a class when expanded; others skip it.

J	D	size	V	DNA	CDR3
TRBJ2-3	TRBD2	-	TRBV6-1	TGTGCCAGCAGTGGGACTAGCGGGGGGTACAGAACAGATACGCAGTATTTT	CASSGTSGGYRTDTQYF
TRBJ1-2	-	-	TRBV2	TGTGCCAGCTTGGACAAGGGCTACACCTTC	CASLDKGYTF
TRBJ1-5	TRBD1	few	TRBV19	TGTGCCAGTAGTCGGGGAGATCAGGGGGCGGGTCAGCCCCAGCATTTT	CASSRGDQGAGQPQHF
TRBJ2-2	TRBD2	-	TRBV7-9	TGTGCCAGCAGTCCAAAGGCGCTAGCGGGGGGGCTACCCTCCGGGGAGCTGTTTTTT	CASSPKALAGGLPSGELFF
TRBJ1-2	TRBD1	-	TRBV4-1	TGCGCCAGCAGCCATGACGGTAGAGGGGGCGTGGGGTATGGCTACACCTTC	CASSHDGRGGVGYGYTF
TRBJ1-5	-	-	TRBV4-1	TGCGCCAGCAGCCAAGGTTACAGGGTGGATCAGCCCCAGCATTTT	CASSQGYRVDQPQHF
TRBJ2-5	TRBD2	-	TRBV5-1	TGCGCCAGCAGCTACGGACTAGGCGGGGAGACCCAGTACTTC	CASSYGLGGETQYF
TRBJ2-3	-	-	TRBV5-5	TGTGCCAGCTCCCCCCGGGGGGCCGGCACAGATACGCAGTATTTT	CASSPRGAGTDTQYF
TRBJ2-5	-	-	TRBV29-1	TGCGAGACAGAACAAGAGACCCAGTACTTC	CETEQETQYF
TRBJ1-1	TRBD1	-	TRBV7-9	TGTGCCAGCAGCCCTCCTGAGGGGGCGAACACTGAAGCTTTCTTT	CASSPPEGANTEAFF
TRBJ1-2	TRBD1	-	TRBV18	TGTGCCAGCTCGTCGGGACAGAACTATGGCTACACCTTC	CASSSGQNYGYTF
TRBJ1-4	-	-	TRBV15	TGTGCCACCAGCCTAAGGGGGAGGGGGGAGAATAATGAAAAACTGTTTTTT	CATSLRGRGENNEKLFF
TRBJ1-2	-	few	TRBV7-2	TGTGCCAGCAGCTTATCGGCAGGCGCCACTAACTATGGCTACACCTTC	CASSLSAGATNYGYTF
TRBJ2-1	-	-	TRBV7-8	TGTGCCAGCAGCCATCCCGACAATGAGCAGTTCTTC	CASSHPDNEQFF
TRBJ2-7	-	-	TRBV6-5	TGTGCCAGCAGGGCAGGGATATACGACGAGCAGTACTTC	CASRAGIYDEQYF
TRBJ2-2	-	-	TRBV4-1	TGCGCCAGCAGCCAAGATGACAGGCCGAACACCGGGGAGCTGTTTTTT	CASSQDDRPNTGELFF
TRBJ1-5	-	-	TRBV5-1	TGCGCCAGCAGCGTCCGGGGTAATCAGCCCCAGCATTTT	CASSVRGNQPQHF
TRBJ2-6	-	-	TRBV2	TGTGCCAGCAGTGAAGCGCCAGGGTACTCTGGGGCCAACGTCCTGACTTTC	CASSEAPGYSGANVLTF
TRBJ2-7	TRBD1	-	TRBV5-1	TGCGCCAGCAGCACAGCCGGGACAGGGGGGTACGAGCAGTACTTC	CASSTAGTGGYEQYF
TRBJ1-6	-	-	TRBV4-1	TGCGCCAGCAGCCAAGGTACAGGGACGGATTCACCCCTCCACTTT	CASSQGTGTDSPLHF
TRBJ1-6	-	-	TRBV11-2	TGTGCCAGCAGCTTGTCAGGGCTGCATTCACCCCTCCACTTT	CASSLSGLHSPLHF
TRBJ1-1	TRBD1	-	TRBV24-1	TGTGCCACCAGTGATCCCGGGACAGGCAACACTGAAGCTTTCTTT	CATSDPGTGNTEAFF
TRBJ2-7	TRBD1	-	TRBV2	TGTGCCAGCAGTGAAGCAGAAGGGACAGGGGCCCTCCCCTACGAGCAGTACTTC	CASSEAEGTGALPYEQYF
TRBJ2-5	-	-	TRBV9	TGTGCCAGCAGCGTAGATGGGGCTAGTGGAGAGACCCAGTACTTC	CASSVDGASGETQYF
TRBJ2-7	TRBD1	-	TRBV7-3	TGTGCCAGCAGGTATACAGGGGAAGGAGCCTACGAGCAGTACTTC	CASRYTGEGAYEQYF
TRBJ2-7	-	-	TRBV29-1	TGCAGCGTTGAGTGGGCCAGCTCCTACGAGCAGTACTTC	CSVEWASSYEQYF
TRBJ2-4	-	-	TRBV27	TGTGCCAGCAGATCGGTCGAAACGGCCAAAAACATTCAGTACTTC	CASRSVETAKNIQYF
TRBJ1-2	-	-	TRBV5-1	TGCGCCAGCAGCCCACAGGGAGAATATGGCTACACCTTC	CASSPQGEYGYTF